A selection of T cell receptor beta chains follows, all from one sample in a study of glioma-infiltrating T cells after dendritic cell vaccination. Using immunoSEQ multiplex PCR, the repertoire was profiled, and TCRdb retains in-frame clones only, with some absent. The sample has about 110,000 clones, roughly 90% seen once. The specimen was blood, collected after dendritic cell vaccination. These receptors were taken from a human donor with glioblastoma. Both conserved end residues are part of each CDR3. A D gene is named only where the DNA matches it firmly. Clone size appears in some rows only: once, few, many, or a class for an expanded clone.

>16|TRBV5-1|TRBJ1-5|NA|TRBD1
TGCGCCAGCAGCTTGGAGGGACAGGGAGGCAATCAGCCCCAGCATTTT
CASSLEGQGGNQPQHF
>14|TRBV27|TRBJ2-7|NA|TRBD2
TGTGCCAGCAGTCCCGGACTAGCGGCCTACGAGCAGTACTTC
CASSPGLAAYEQYF
>15|TRBV11-3|TRBJ1-1|NA|NA
TGTGCCAGCGGACTACGAGGTGACCCCTACACTGAAGCTTTCTTT
CASGLRGDPYTEAFF
>14|TRBV5-1|TRBJ1-5|NA|TRBD1
TGCGCCAGAGGGGGGCAGGGGGCAAGGCAGCCCCAGCATTTT
CARGGQGARQPQHF
>15|TRBV5-1|TRBJ1-6|NA|NA
TGCGCCAGCAGCTCCGGGGGTTTAGGGCTACCACCCCTCCACTTT
CASSSGGLGLPPLHF
>15|TRBV15|TRBJ2-5|NA|NA
TGTGCCACCAGCAGAGATGGCCAGTACCAAGAGACCCAGTACTTC
CATSRDGQYQETQYF
>14|TRBV6-1|TRBJ1-2|NA|TRBD1
TGTGCCAGCAGTGGGGGACAGGCCCTTGATGGCTACACCTTC
CASSGGQALDGYTF
>18|TRBV6-1|TRBJ1-1|NA|NA
TGTGCCAGCAGTGACCCGACAGGATCACTAAGGGGGAACACTGAAGCTTTCTTT
CASSDPTGSLRGNTEAFF
>10|TRBV21-1|TRBJ1-2|NA|NA
TGTGCCAGCAGCCTCTATGGCTACACCTTC
CASSLYGYTF
>15|TRBV9|TRBJ1-1|once|NA
TGTGCCAGCAGCGAACGGGACTCCAGGGCAGCTGAAGCTTTCTTT
CASSERDSRAAEAFF
>15|TRBV30|TRBJ2-1|NA|TRBD2
TGTGCCTGGAGTGTAGATAGCGGGATCTACAATGAGCAGTTCTTC
CAWSVDSGIYNEQFF
>15|TRBV5-1|TRBJ2-5|NA|TRBD2
TGCGCCAGCAGCCCCGGGACTAGCGGGCGAGAGACCCAGTACTTC
CASSPGTSGRETQYF
>12|TRBV4-1|TRBJ2-5|NA|NA
TGCGCCAGCAGCCAAGTTCGGGAGACCCAGTACTTC
CASSQVRETQYF
>15|TRBV2|TRBJ2-7|once|TRBD2
TGTGCCAGCAGTGAAGAGCGGGGCCTCTCGGACGAGCAGTACTTC
CASSEERGLSDEQYF
>17|TRBV7-9|TRBJ1-1|once|NA
TGTGCCAGCAGCTTAGCGTCCGGAGCAGGGTTCAGCACTGAAGCTTTCTTT
CASSLASGAGFSTEAFF
>16|TRBV7-9|TRBJ2-5|NA|TRBD2
TGTGCCAGCAGCACCAAAAGGGCTAGCGGGGAAGAGACCCAGTACTTC
CASSTKRASGEETQYF
>16|TRBV18|TRBJ2-5|once|NA
TGCGCCAGCTCACCACCCCAGCCTCATGCCCAGGGGACCCAGTACTTC
CASSPPQPHAQGTQYF
>15|TRBV5-1|TRBJ1-3|once|NA
TGCGCCAGCAGCCCCGCGGGGTTCTCTGGAAACACCATATATTTT
CASSPAGFSGNTIYF